These 7 T cell receptor beta chains originate from one sample sequenced in a study of blood T cell repertoires in COVID-19. The protocol was immunoSEQ multiplex PCR, while the TCRdb copy is restricted to in-frame clones and leaves out a portion. Of more than 300,000 clones detected, 80% to 90% appear once; the ten largest clones hold about 4.1%. The sequenced sample consisted of PBMCs or T cells enriched from blood (not recorded which). These TCRs come from a young man who had recovered from COVID-19.

The V and J genes are TRBV19 and TRBJ1-3; D perhaps matches TRBD1 (5 bases). Germline-derived CDR1 and CDR2 are LNHDA and SQIVND (reference sequence). The CDR3 totals 13 residues. V lost 3 bases and J 7 bases, leaving 10 bases between the germline ends. This CDR3 is CASSINGGNTIYF. CDR3 sequence (DNA): TGTGCCAGTAGTATCAACGGGGGGAACACCATATATTTT.

The rearrangement uses TRBV18 and TRBJ2-5, with TRBD1 matching over 9 bases. The CDR3 has 15 residues. Germline V gene data show CDR1 as KGHSH and CDR2 as LQKENI. The V segment lost 0 bases and the J segment 3 bases; nucleotides outside the gene matches: 2. The CDR3 region is CASSPPGQGKETQYF. The CDR3, as DNA: TGTGCCAGCTCACCACCGGGACAGGGAAAAGAGACCCAGTACTTC.

The J gene is TRBJ2-1, the V gene TRBV15, with no clear D. The V end lost 1 base, the J end lost 2 bases, and 9 bases lay between the germline ends. This CDR3 is 15 amino acids long. Per germline, CDR1 LNHNV and CDR2 YYDKDF (reference sequence). CDR3 sequence (DNA): TGTGCCACCAGCAGAGGGCAGGTAGCCTACAATGAGCAGTTCTTC. Translation: CATSRGQVAYNEQFF.

This chain uses TRBV10-3 with TRBJ1-6, with a weak D call TRBD1 (5 bases). CDR3 size: 14 residues. CDR1 is ENHRY, CDR2 SYGVKD, per germline. V dropped 1 base and J dropped 9 bases, with 10 bases sitting between them. CDR3 sequence (DNA): TGTGCCATCAGTGAGTGGGGGGGTGGTTCACCCCTCCACTTT. It encodes CAISEWGGGSPLHF.

CDR3 in amino acids: CAWSVPFDIFPDGYTF. The DNA for the CDR3 is TGTGCCTGGAGTGTACCTTTTGACATTTTCCCCGACGGCTACACCTTC. V gene TRBV30 combines with J gene TRBJ1-2; no clear D. V was shortened by 0 bases and J by 8 bases, with 22 bases between the two germline ends. Per germline, CDR1 GTSNPN and CDR2 SVGIG (reference sequence). The CDR3 is 16 amino acids.

The rearrangement joins TRBV7-9 to TRBJ1-2; 9 bases map to TRBD1. This CDR3 has 14 amino acids. With V trimmed by 7 bases and J by 6 bases, 9 bases remained unmatched. Germline V gene sequence: CDR1 SEHNR, CDR2 FQNEAQ (reference sequence). CDR3: CASNEMGDRDGYTF. Here the CDR3 DNA reads TGTGCCAGCAACGAAATGGGGGACAGGGATGGCTACACCTTC. The full variable domain, rest sourced from reference TRBV7-9 and TRBJ1-2, is DTGVSQNPRHKITKRGQNVTFRCDPISEHNRLYWYRQTLGQGPEFLTYFQNEAQLEKSRLLSDRFSAERPKGSFSTLEIQRTEQGDSAMYLCASNEMGDRDGYTFGSGTRLTVV.

The chain recombines TRBV15 with TRBJ1-2; TRBD1 is a possible D gene (5 bases). Per germline, CDR1 LNHNV and CDR2 YYDKDF (reference sequence). The V end was cut by 0 bases, the J end by 8 bases, with 16 bases between. The CDR3 length is 15 residues. This chain's CDR3 is CATSRDRGPEGGYTF. Here the CDR3 DNA reads TGTGCCACCAGCAGAGATAGGGGCCCGGAGGGCGGCTACACCTTC.